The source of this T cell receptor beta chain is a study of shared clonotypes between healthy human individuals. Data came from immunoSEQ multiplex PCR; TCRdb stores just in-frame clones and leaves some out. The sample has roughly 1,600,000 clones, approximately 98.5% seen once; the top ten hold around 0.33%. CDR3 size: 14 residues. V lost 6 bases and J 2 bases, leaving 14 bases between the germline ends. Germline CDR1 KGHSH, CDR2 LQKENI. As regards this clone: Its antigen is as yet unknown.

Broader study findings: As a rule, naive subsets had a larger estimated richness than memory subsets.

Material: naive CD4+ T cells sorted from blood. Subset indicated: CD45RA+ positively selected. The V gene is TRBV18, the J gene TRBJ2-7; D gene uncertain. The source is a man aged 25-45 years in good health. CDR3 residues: CASSPRLGTYEQYF. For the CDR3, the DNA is TGTGCCAGCTCCCCCCGACTGGGAACCTACGAGCAGTACTTC.